Listed below are T cell receptor beta chains from one sample, sequenced in a study of cytotoxic CD8 clonotypes in ibrutinib-treated CLL. Method: immunoSEQ multiplex PCR; TCRdb's copy keeps in-frame clones and lacks some. The profile shows roughly 200,000 clones, more than 65% of them singletons. Sequenced material: PBMCs, taken after 12 months of ibrutinib treatment. These receptors were taken from a human donor with chronic lymphocytic leukemia. Both conserved end residues are part of each CDR3. D genes are given only for firm matches. Expanded clones are given a class, and other clones once, few, many or no size at all.

j_call,v_call,d_call,clone_size,cdr3_aa,cdr3_nt
TRBJ2-7,TRBV18,TRBD2,NA,CASSRGAGRYEQYF,TGTGCCAGCTCGCGGGGGGCGGGTCGGTACGAGCAGTACTTC
TRBJ1-2,TRBV5-6,NA,NA,CASSLWNRAYYGYTF,TGTGCCAGCAGCTTGTGGAACAGAGCCTACTATGGCTACACCTTC
TRBJ2-3,TRBV4-2,NA,once,CASSHGLTDTQYF,TGTGCCAGCAGCCACGGGCTAACCGATACGCAGTATTTT
TRBJ1-5,TRBV30,TRBD1,NA,CAWSVQGGYQPQHF,TGTGCCTGGAGTGTACAAGGGGGCTATCAGCCCCAGCATTTT
TRBJ2-1,TRBV23-1,NA,NA,CASSQDPGGGNNEQFF,TGCGCCAGCAGCCAAGACCCCGGTGGGGGGAACAATGAGCAGTTCTTC
TRBJ1-3,TRBV5-1,NA,NA,CASSLAGFSGNTIYF,TGCGCCAGCAGCTTGGCCGGATTCTCTGGAAACACCATATATTTT
TRBJ2-3,TRBV19,TRBD2,NA,CASNLGLAGGRTDTQYF,TGTGCCAGTAACCTGGGACTAGCGGGAGGGAGAACAGATACGCAGTATTTT
TRBJ2-7,TRBV19,TRBD1,NA,CASSDLTGVNEQYF,TGTGCCAGTAGTGATCTGACAGGGGTAAACGAGCAGTACTTC
TRBJ2-1,TRBV9,TRBD2,once,CASSLPGLAGVDSSYNEQFF,TGTGCCAGCAGCCTCCCGGGACTAGCGGGAGTAGATAGCTCCTACAATGAGCAGTTCTTC
TRBJ2-2,TRBV6-1,NA,NA,CASSDDTRGTGELFF,TGTGCCAGCAGCGATGACACCCGGGGCACCGGGGAGCTGTTTTTT
TRBJ2-1,TRBV27,NA,NA,CASRRIASNSYNEQFF,TGTGCCAGCAGACGCATAGCTTCCAACTCCTACAATGAGCAGTTCTTC
TRBJ2-3,TRBV15,NA,once,CATSRLSGTSTDTQYF,TGTGCCACCAGCAGGCTTAGCGGAACTAGCACAGATACGCAGTATTTT
TRBJ2-2,TRBV5-1,NA,NA,CASSFPGELFF,TGCGCCAGCAGCTTTCCCGGGGAGCTGTTTTTT
TRBJ1-3,TRBV9,NA,NA,CASSLGGREGNTIYF,TGTGCCAGCAGTCTCGGGGGGCGGGAAGGAAACACCATATATTTT
TRBJ1-2,TRBV7-9,NA,NA,CASSAPRLRGYTF,TGTGCCAGCAGCGCCCCCCGACTGAGGGGCTACACCTTC
TRBJ2-1,TRBV11-2,TRBD2,NA,CASSFRLAGDNEQFF,TGTGCCAGCAGCTTTAGACTAGCGGGGGACAATGAGCAGTTCTTC
TRBJ1-5,TRBV5-6,TRBD1,few,CASSLLQGASNQPQHF,TGTGCCAGCAGCTTACTACAGGGGGCAAGCAATCAGCCCCAGCATTTT
TRBJ2-1,TRBV5-6,NA,NA,CASSLEVGGASYNEQFF,TGTGCCAGCAGCTTGGAGGTAGGGGGGGCATCCTACAATGAGCAGTTCTTC
TRBJ1-1,TRBV5-1,TRBD1,few,CASNFNGQVNTEAFF,TGCGCCAGCAATTTTAACGGACAGGTGAACACTGAAGCTTTCTTT
TRBJ2-7,TRBV7-2,NA,few,CASNLPGQLDYEQYF,TGTGCCAGCAACCTTCCGGGGCAGCTGGATTACGAGCAGTACTTC
TRBJ2-5,TRBV9,TRBD2,NA,CASSPRPSGRAQTQYF,TGTGCCAGCAGCCCCCGCCCCAGCGGGAGGGCCCAGACCCAGTACTTC
TRBJ1-5,TRBV29-1,NA,NA,CSVGGPDQPQHF,TGCAGCGTTGGTGGTCCCGATCAGCCCCAGCATTTT
TRBJ1-4,TRBV18,TRBD1,NA,CASHPQGLGEKLFF,TGTGCCAGCCACCCACAGGGGCTTGGCGAAAAACTGTTTTTT
TRBJ2-7,TRBV6-1,NA,NA,CASSEALQGVYEQYF,TGTGCCAGCAGTGAAGCGCTACAGGGAGTCTACGAGCAGTACTTC
TRBJ1-3,TRBV19,NA,few,CASSTLPPTPSSGNTIYF,TGTGCCAGTAGTACATTACCGCCGACACCTAGCTCTGGAAACACCATATATTTT
TRBJ1-5,TRBV19,TRBD1,few,CASSSDRASNQPQHF,TGTGCCAGTAGTTCGGACAGGGCCAGCAATCAGCCCCAGCATTTT
TRBJ2-6,TRBV30,NA,once,CAWTLGPGANVLTF,TGTGCCTGGACCTTAGGCCCTGGGGCCAACGTCCTGACTTTC
TRBJ1-5,TRBV7-2,NA,NA,CASSYGGGNQPQHF,TGTGCCAGCAGCTACGGGGGGGGCAATCAGCCCCAGCATTTT
TRBJ1-4,TRBV30,NA,NA,CAWSAGSGAVEKLFF,TGTGCCTGGAGTGCGGGATCAGGGGCGGTTGAAAAACTGTTTTTT
TRBJ2-1,TRBV5-4,NA,NA,CASSLQGSRNNEQFF,TGTGCCAGCAGCTTGCAGGGGTCTCGTAACAATGAGCAGTTCTTC
TRBJ2-7,TRBV18,NA,NA,CASSPVGGDYEQYF,TGTGCCAGCTCACCCGTTGGGGGCGATTACGAGCAGTACTTC
TRBJ1-2,TRBV7-9,NA,few,CASSPRRDGYTF,TGTGCCAGCAGCCCCCGTCGAGATGGCTACACCTTC
TRBJ1-1,TRBV28,TRBD1,NA,CASSFVQGAFKGDTEAFF,TGTGCCAGCAGTTTTGTCCAGGGGGCGTTTAAGGGTGACACTGAAGCTTTCTTT
TRBJ2-7,TRBV4-3,NA,NA,CASSQERAASYEQYF,TGCGCCAGCAGCCAAGAAAGGGCGGCCTCCTACGAGCAGTACTTC
TRBJ1-2,TRBV29-1,NA,NA,CSVERGYGYTF,TGCAGCGTTGAAAGGGGTTATGGCTACACCTTC
TRBJ2-5,TRBV5-1,NA,NA,CASKEWGRETQYF,TGCGCCAGCAAGGAATGGGGGCGGGAGACCCAGTACTTC
TRBJ2-2,TRBV18,TRBD1,NA,CASSPPTGSTGELFF,TGTGCCAGCTCACCACCGACAGGGTCCACCGGGGAGCTGTTTTTT
TRBJ1-2,TRBV20-1,NA,NA,CSATNNYGYTF,TGCAGTGCTACGAACAACTATGGCTACACCTTC
TRBJ2-7,TRBV29-1,NA,NA,CSVEGARAEQYF,TGCAGCGTTGAAGGAGCTAGGGCCGAGCAGTACTTC
TRBJ2-3,TRBV7-6,NA,NA,CASSLMPRTGSTDTQYF,TGTGCCAGCAGCTTAATGCCGCGAACCGGTAGCACAGATACGCAGTATTTT
TRBJ2-5,TRBV21-1,NA,NA,CASSKDRGWKTQYF,TGTGCCAGCAGCAAGGACAGGGGCTGGAAGACCCAGTACTTC
TRBJ2-7,TRBV5-1,NA,few,CASSLYPSSYEQYF,TGCGCCAGCAGCTTGTATCCATCATCCTACGAGCAGTACTTC